This record looks at one TCR beta chain sequence and its context. The antigen remains undetermined. This sample stems from a study of cytomegalovirus exposure and HLA in healthy donors. General observations from the study: Later, an analysis found that common viral pathogens appeared to be linked with several of the most significant clusters. V- and J-gene trimming of TCR beta was linked (in a later analysis) to a missense DCLRE1C variant.

Donors had nominal health at sampling but likely had unrecorded immune exposures. Primers included in the PCR were 60 Vbeta and 13 Jbeta primers. TCRdb's copy holds only in-frame clones and misses some; the assay was immunoSEQ multiplex PCR. Counted here are 110,000 to 150,000 clones, 75% to 80% occurring once; the ten biggest clones make up around 3.6%. Germline V gene lookup returns CDR1 SQVTM and CDR2 ANQGSEA. The CDR3 extends over 14 amino acids. V was clipped by 6 bases and J by 3 bases; unmatched bases: 5. V and J are TRBV29-1 and TRBJ2-7; 13 bases match TRBD2. The receptor was derived from a male donor in good health and CMV-seronegative. The sample was PBMCs. As DNA, the CDR3 is TGCAGCGTACCCGGACTAGCGGGAGTCTACGAGCAGTACTTC. This gives the protein CSVPGLAGVYEQYF.